This T cell receptor beta chain appears in the sequencing data of a study of shared clonotypes between healthy human individuals (dated by TCRdb to about 2020). For the wider study: The cohort comprised two women and a few men aged 18 to 49 years. Different laboratories and diverse techniques were used to prepare libraries and sequence TCR repertoires, to increase sequencing depth and limit assay-specific biases. Between about 0.8 and 9 billion PBMCs per donor were obtained by leukapheresis. For each donor, CD4 naive and CD4 memory were each given three plates, CD8 naive was given two plates, and CD8 memory was given one plate. To estimate repertoire size and how much clonotypes are shared between individuals, the study performed deep sequencing of blood TCR repertoires from roughly five healthy adults. Overall results and qualifications from the work: Because the study included only a small number of donors, the genetic and exposure-history diversity represented was limited. Pairwise subsampling indicated that sequencing depth was expected to affect the degree of clonotype sharing among donors. Rarefaction of sorted-subset datasets indicated incomplete sequencing despite the large sequencing depth. Naive subsets generally had larger estimated clonotype richness than memory subsets did. Clonotypes shared by all four sorted-subset donors showed higher generation probabilities than non-shared clonotypes. Sampling was restricted to blood, and TCR repertoires in tissues likely differ from the TCR repertoires found in blood. Across a handful of donors, about 5% of naive CD4, approximately 3.5% of naive CD8, approximately 2.5% of memory CD4, and approximately 0.4% of memory CD8 clonotypes were shared.

For this clone: Its antigen remains undetermined. No clone much larger than this one lies a single base away; base qualities are absent.

V and J are trimmed by 3 bases and 3 bases, and the gene matches miss 7 bases of the junction. The germline V gene specifies SGDLS as CDR1 and YYNGEE as CDR2. The CDR3 runs 15 residues from the cysteine to the phenylalanine. Left in the record is the CDR3 DNA by itself, 45 bases read in frame from the first base. Donors were healthy HIV-negative adults with no recently reported acute infections or vaccinations. Only Caucasian adults living in Nashville, Tennessee, USA were represented among the donors. CD4+ T cells were enriched through magnetic negative selection, after which naive cells were positively selected on CD45RA and the remaining negative fraction served as the memory subset. Blood was collected by leukapheresis, and PBMCs were isolated by Ficoll-Histopaque density gradient centrifugation and then cryopreserved in liquid nitrogen vapor phase. Analytical flow cytometry was used to check the purity and quantity of every magnetically sorted T cell population. Each sorted fraction had its genomic DNA isolated and then quantified by UV absorbance on a Nanodrop 2000c.

Using the deep immunoSEQ assay, TCR CDR3 regions were amplified from genomic DNA by multiplex PCR. Genomic DNA extracted from each cell subset was distributed evenly over all wells of several immunoSEQ 96-well plates, and each plate served as one replicate. For sorted subsets, roughly 190 ng of genomic DNA, equivalent to some 30,000 T cell genomes, went into each replicate PCR. Purified libraries were quantified with a Qubit 3.0 fluorometer, sized on a Bioanalyzer 2100, and re-quantified with the KAPA Library Quantification kit. Each immunoSEQ 96-well plate was sequenced on its own single-read 150-cycle Illumina NextSeq 550 flow cell. On the authors' methods: Because only junctional sequences without quality scores were contained in the immunoSEQ output, filtering matching that applied to full-length reads could not be performed. Sequences were annotated with PyIR, a Python wrapper for IgBLAST v1.9, and V/J genes and CDR3 were assigned using IMGT germline references. Reads were filtered out if the reads had weak V/J assignments (E-value above 1e-6), no CDR3, stop codons, out-of-frame junctions, or ambiguous translated residues. V3J clonotypes were defined by identical inferred V gene, J gene, and CDR3 amino acid sequence. The percentage overlap between two repertoires was calculated by dividing the number of shared unique clonotypes by the size of the smaller repertoire. Three approaches were used to assess repertoire richness: RTK rarefaction, the Chao1 estimator, and Recon v2.1 estimates of unobserved clonotypes. For all TCRbeta clonotypes obtained by the gDNA method from several donors, generation probabilities were computed with OLGA. This is the immuneACCESS table as TCRdb keeps it, with only in-frame sequences that have V and J called. A part of the clones is gone; compared with another copy, unresolved V genes explain less than half, and the rest is unexplained. V, J and clone size reflect that table, while D and trimming were determined from the DNA. The sample data list about 1.5 million clones, and approximately 98% of these were observed just once. The ten top clones hold roughly 0.42% of the sample.

The sequence derives from a man aged 25-45 years in good health. The sequence links TRBV9 to TRBJ2-3; 7 junctional bases match TRBD2. Sample: naive CD4+ T cells sorted from blood. Interpreted using the paper, the cell subset or site label stands for: CD45RA+ positively selected. For the CDR3, the sequence is CASSGQAGGTDTQYF. At the DNA level, the sequence is TGTGCCAGCAGCGGTCAGGCCGGGGGGACAGATACGCAGTATTTT.